This T cell receptor beta chain was sequenced for a study of blood T cell repertoires in COVID-19. Across the whole study: Italy, Spain and the United States were the sources of the convalescent and acute COVID-19 samples. Sources were T cells, B-cell-depleted T cells, or PBMCs; the material itself was cDNA or gDNA.

The CDR3 covers 14 residues. Germline lookup yields CDR1 GTSNPN and CDR2 SVGIG (reference sequence). V was cut by 7 bases and J by 0 bases, with 12 bases left in between. In the original workflow: Reference gene primer amplification gave nucleated cell count estimates. TCRdb's copy holds only in-frame clones and misses some; the assay was immunoSEQ multiplex PCR. That table supplies the V and J calls and clone size; D and trimming were determined from the DNA. The sample records 130,000 to 150,000 clones, roughly 90% being singletons. This receptor was taken from a human donor in a cohort sampled during active COVID-19. The specimen sequenced was peripheral blood. The J gene is TRBJ1-4, the V gene TRBV30, with D hard to call. Here the CDR3 DNA reads TGTGCCTCGTCAAGGCGGGCAACTAATGAAAAACTGTTTTTT. Its protein is CASSRRATNEKLFF. Using reference TRBV30 and TRBJ1-4 for the parts outside the CDR3, the full variable domain is SQTIHQWPATLVQPVGSPLSLECTVEGTSNPNLYWYRQAAGRGLQLLFYSVGIGQISSEVPQNLSASRPQDRQFILSSKKLLLSDSGFYLCASSRRATNEKLFFGSGTQLSVL.